This TCR beta chain is from a study of lymphopenia after photon versus proton radiotherapy. Overall study findings and caveats: Post-nadir diversity loss with photons came from oligoclonal expansion, particularly CD8+ Temra cells. Authors raise, but do not show, better survival with proton therapy. Under photons, naive T cells and diversity fell while effector/memory populations rose. Larger post-nadir TCR diversity loss correlated inversely with survival in deceased patients.

This clone was detected a few times. Antigen unknown. The CDR3 is 14 residues long. Trimming cost V 5 bases and J 7 bases, with 15 bases left between them. Germline V gene data show CDR1 as SEHNR and CDR2 as FQNEAQ (reference sequence). Libraries were prepared by immunoSEQ multiplex PCR; TCRdb keeps only in-frame clonotypes and omits some of them. Among about 70,000 clones, about 90% were seen once, and the ten largest hold 10% to 13%. The rearrangement links TRBV7-9 to TRBJ1-3; possibly TRBD1 for D (5 bases). The sequence came from a man of 80 years or more with esophageal cancer. The input for sequencing was peripheral blood, taken from a patient treated with proton-based radiotherapy. Here the CDR3 reads CASSQRDFGNTIYF. The CDR3 nucleotides are TGTGCCAGCAGCCAGAGGGACTTTGGGAACACCATATATTTT.